The following is a T cell receptor (beta chain) sequence with its context. This specimen belongs to a study of blood T cell repertoires in COVID-19. Across the study: Acute and convalescent COVID-19 samples came from the United States, Italy and Spain. T cells, B-cell-depleted T cells, or PBMCs supplied cDNA or gDNA.

In the original analysis: From reference gene primer amplification, estimates of nucleated cell counts were derived. Produced via immunoSEQ multiplex PCR; TCRdb's table is partial and in-frame only. The V and J calls and clone size come from that table; D and trimming were worked out from the DNA. The sample records around 250,000 clones, roughly 80% being singletons. Trimming cost V 6 bases and J 2 bases; bases outside gene matches: 10. Per germline, CDR1 SQVTM and CDR2 ANQGSEA. The CDR3 loop spans 16 amino acids. The source is a woman between 18 and 29 years old with acute or convalescent COVID-19. The material sequenced was peripheral blood. The rearrangement uses TRBV29-1 and TRBJ2-5; 12 bases map to TRBD1. The CDR3 protein is CSVAGGGQGAQETQYF. The CDR3 coding sequence is TGCAGCGTGGCGGGTGGGGGACAGGGGGCTCAAGAGACCCAGTACTTC.